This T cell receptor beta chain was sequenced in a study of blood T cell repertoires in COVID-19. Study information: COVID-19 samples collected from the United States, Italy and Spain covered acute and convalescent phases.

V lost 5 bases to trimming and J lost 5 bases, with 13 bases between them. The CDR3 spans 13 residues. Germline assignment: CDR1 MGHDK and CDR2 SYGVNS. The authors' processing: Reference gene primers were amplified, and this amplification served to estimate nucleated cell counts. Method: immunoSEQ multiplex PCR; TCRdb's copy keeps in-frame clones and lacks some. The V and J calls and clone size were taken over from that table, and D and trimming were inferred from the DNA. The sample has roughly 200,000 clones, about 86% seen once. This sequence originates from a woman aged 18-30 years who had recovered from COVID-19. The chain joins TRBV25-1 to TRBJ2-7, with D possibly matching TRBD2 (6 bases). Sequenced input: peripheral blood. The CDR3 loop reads CASSPLSSDEQYV. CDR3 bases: TGTGCCAGCAGTCCATTATCTAGCGACGAGCAGTACGTC.